This T cell receptor (beta chain) comes out of a study of blood T cell repertoires in COVID-19 (TCRdb year 2020). Broadly, across the study: Samples from collaborators originated in the United States, Italy and Spain and spanned both the acute and convalescent phases of COVID-19. The material from the prospective study consisted of cDNA or gDNA derived from T cells, B-cell-depleted T cells, or PBMCs. The dataset comprised deeply sampled blood TCRbeta repertoires from subjects exposed to, actively infected with, or recovered from COVID-19. The repertoires were released in a freely available public database intended as a resource for research on the immune response to SARS-CoV-2. Samples came from the ongoing ImmuneRACE study (first 160 participants) plus 1,254 subjects from 6 global collaborators. Sample metadata almost always included a de-identified subject ID, COVID-19 status, age in years and sex. Where HLA class I and class II types were available, the types were taken from metadata supplied by the sample provider, not from assay-based typing. General conclusions and limits of the study: The quantity of clinical and demographic metadata differed by source and by participant and was supplied without curation.

There are 15 amino acids in the CDR3, from cysteine to phenylalanine inclusive. The entry retains the CDR3 DNA only, 45 bases that are in frame from base 1. Sequences SGHTA (CDR1) and FQGNSA (CDR2) are obtained from the germline V gene. V is pared back by 3 bases and J by 5 bases, with 14 bases lying between the germline termini. The immunoSEQ Assay, a bias-controlled multiplex PCR, was used to amplify TCRbeta CDR3 regions from genomic DNA. Per the source publication's procedure: The number of nucleated cells in each sample was estimated from the amplification of reference gene primers within the assay. To quantify the absolute abundance of each unique TCRbeta CDR3 rearrangement, sequence reads were collapsed and filtered. Productive Simpson clonality was computed per sample as the square root of Simpson's diversity index over productive rearrangements. Sourced from immuneACCESS, this table was stored by TCRdb with only in-frame sequences that have V and J called. A share of the clones is absent; for the studies checked, an unresolved V gene accounts for under half, and the remainder has no known explanation. That table gives V, J and clone size, and the DNA gave D and trimming. In all, the sample holds around 70,000 clones, and around four fifths of those were seen once. The ten largest clones add up to approximately 10% of the sample.

Details on this clone: It lacks a known antigen. One base away there is no much larger clone; base qualities are not given.

Whole blood was collected in K2EDTA tubes by collaborating institutions according to the institutions' own protocols. For TCRbeta analysis, collaborators shipped samples in one of three forms: frozen whole blood, isolated PBMCs, or DNA extracted from either of those sample types. Input material: peripheral blood. The sequence was obtained from a woman aged 45-60 years with acute or convalescent COVID-19. Recombination joined TRBV7-2 with TRBJ2-1; a tentative D call is TRBD1 (6 bases match). The nucleotides read TGTGCCAGCAGCTTCTCCGACAGGTTGGACAATGAGCAGTTCTTC. This gives the protein CASSFSDRLDNEQFF.